The clone carrying this T cell receptor (beta chain) was observed at least ten times. The antigen is undetermined. RNA transcripts gave rise to amplified TCR beta CDR3 regions. A first-round RT-PCR of the TCR CDR3 used the HTBI primer set. TCRdb re-analysed the multiplex PCR reads in MiXCR, keeping a single row per CDR3 protein. The sample carries about 110,000 distinct CDR3 sequences, approximately 15% recorded once. The CDR3 is made up of 14 amino acids. Germline lookup yields CDR1 SGHRS and CDR2 YFSETQ. Trimming removed 4 bases at V and 0 bases at J, with 11 bases between. This sample was taken from a study of T cells in Graves' hyperthyroidism and ophthalmopathy. The study based diagnoses on clinical symptoms, serum thyroxine and TRAb, thyroid ultrasound and orbital computed tomography. Roughly 9.1 ml of fresh peripheral blood supplied the PBMCs. Study-level findings and limits: Through a model of 13 V-J features, ophthalmopathy was separated from stable hyperthyroidism.

The source material was blood. The clonotype comes from a woman in her forties or fifties with Graves' hyperthyroidism. This rearrangement joins TRBV5-1 to TRBJ2-7; the D gene is possibly TRBD2 (6 bases). The CDR3 DNA is TGCGCCAGCAGCCCACAGACTAGCTCCTACGAGCAGTACTTC. Translation: CASSPQTSSYEQYF.